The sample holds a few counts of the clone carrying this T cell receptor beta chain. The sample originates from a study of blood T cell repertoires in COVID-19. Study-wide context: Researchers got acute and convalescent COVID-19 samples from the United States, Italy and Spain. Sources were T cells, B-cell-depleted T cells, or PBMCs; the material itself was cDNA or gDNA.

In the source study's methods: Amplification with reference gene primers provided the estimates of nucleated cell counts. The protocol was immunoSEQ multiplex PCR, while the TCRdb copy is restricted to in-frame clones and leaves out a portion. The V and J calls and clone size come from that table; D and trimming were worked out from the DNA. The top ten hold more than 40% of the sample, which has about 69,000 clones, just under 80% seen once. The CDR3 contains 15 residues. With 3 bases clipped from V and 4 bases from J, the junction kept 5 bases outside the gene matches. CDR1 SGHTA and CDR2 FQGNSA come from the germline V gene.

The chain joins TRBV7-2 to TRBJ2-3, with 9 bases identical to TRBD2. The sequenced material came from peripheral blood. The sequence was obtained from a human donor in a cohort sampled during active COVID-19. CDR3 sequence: CASSFGGGAPDTQYF. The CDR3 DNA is TGTGCCAGCAGCTTCGGCGGGGGGGCCCCAGATACGCAGTATTTT.